This TCR beta chain was sequenced for a study of blood T cell repertoires in COVID-19. Sequenced by immunoSEQ multiplex PCR; TCRdb stores in-frame clones only, minus some. The profile shows tens of thousands of clones, roughly 90% of them singletons. This CDR3 has 13 amino acids. The V and J ends lost 4 bases and 6 bases respectively, with 13 bases between them. Germline CDR1 SGHNT, CDR2 YYREEE (reference sequence). The chain combines TRBV5-4 with TRBJ2-5; no firm D call. Sequencing was performed on peripheral blood. The origin of this receptor is a human donor with active COVID-19. The donor label of this sample is uncertain. The CDR3 region is CASSPISEKTQYF. Written as DNA, the CDR3 is TGTGCCAGCAGCCCTATTTCTGAAAAGACCCAGTACTTC.